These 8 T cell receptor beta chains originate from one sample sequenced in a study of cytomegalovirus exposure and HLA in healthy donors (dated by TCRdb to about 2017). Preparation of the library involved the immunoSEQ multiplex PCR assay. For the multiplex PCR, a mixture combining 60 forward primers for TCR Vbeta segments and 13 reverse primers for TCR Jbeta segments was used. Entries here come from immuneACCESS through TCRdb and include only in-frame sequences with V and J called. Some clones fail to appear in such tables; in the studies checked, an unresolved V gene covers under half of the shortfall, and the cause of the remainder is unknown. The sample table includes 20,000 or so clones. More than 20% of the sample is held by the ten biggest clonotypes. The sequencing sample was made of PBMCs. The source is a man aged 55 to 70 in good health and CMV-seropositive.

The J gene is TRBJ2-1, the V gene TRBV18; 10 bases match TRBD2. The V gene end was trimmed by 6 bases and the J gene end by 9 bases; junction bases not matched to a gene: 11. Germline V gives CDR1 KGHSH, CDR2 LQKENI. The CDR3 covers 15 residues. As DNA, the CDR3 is TGTGCCAGCTCGCCGGGACTAGCGCCCGTGGGTGAGCAGTTCTTC. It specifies CASSPGLAPVGEQFF.

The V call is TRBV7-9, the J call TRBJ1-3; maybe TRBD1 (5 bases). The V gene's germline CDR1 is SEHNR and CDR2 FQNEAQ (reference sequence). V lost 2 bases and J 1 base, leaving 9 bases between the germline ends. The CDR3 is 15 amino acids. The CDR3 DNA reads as TGTGCCAGCAGCTTACAGGGATTTTCTGGAAACACCATATATTTT. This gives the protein CASSLQGFSGNTIYF.

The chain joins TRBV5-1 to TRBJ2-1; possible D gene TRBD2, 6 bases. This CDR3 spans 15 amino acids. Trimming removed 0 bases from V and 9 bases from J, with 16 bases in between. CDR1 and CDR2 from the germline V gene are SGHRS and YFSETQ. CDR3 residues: CASSLDGAGLSEQFF. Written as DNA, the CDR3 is TGCGCCAGCAGCTTGGATGGGGCGGGGCTCTCTGAGCAGTTCTTC.

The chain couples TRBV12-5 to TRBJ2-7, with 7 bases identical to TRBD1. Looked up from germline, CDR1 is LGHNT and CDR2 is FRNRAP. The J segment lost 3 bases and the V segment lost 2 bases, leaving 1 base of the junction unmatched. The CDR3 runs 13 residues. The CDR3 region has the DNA TGTGCTAGTGGTTTGTCAGGGGGCTACGAGCAGTACTTC. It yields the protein CASGLSGGYEQYF.

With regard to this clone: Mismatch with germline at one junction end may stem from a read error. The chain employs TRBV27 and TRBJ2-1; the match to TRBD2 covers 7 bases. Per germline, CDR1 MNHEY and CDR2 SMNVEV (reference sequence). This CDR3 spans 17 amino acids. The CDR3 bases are TGTGCCAGCAGTTTACGGAGCGTGACTAGCTCCGACAATGAGCAGTTCTTC. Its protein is CASSLRSVTSSDNEQFF.

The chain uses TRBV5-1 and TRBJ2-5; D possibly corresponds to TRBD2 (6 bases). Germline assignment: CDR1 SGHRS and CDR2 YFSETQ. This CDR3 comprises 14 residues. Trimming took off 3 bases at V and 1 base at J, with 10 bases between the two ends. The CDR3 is CASSWASAQETQYF. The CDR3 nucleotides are TGCGCCAGCAGCTGGGCTAGCGCCCAAGAGACCCAGTACTTC. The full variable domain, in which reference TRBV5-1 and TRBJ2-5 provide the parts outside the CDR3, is KAGVTQTPRYLIKTRGQQVTLSCSPISGHRSVSWYQQTPGQGLQFLFEYFSETQRNKGNFPGRFSGRQFSNSRSEMNVSTLELGDSALYLCASSWASAQETQYFGPGTRLLVL.

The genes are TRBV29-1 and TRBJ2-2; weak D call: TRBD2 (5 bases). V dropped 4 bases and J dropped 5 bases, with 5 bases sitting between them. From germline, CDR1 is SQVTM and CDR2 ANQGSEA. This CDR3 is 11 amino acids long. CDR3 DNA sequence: TGCAGCGTTGGGGAGACCGGGGAGCTGTTTTTT. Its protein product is CSVGETGELFF.

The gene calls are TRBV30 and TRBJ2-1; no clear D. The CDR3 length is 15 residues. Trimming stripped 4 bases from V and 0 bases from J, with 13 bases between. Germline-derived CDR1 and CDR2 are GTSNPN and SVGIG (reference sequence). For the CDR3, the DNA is TGTGCCTGGAAGGCAGGCAGTAGCTCCTACAATGAGCAGTTCTTC. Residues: CAWKAGSSSYNEQFF.